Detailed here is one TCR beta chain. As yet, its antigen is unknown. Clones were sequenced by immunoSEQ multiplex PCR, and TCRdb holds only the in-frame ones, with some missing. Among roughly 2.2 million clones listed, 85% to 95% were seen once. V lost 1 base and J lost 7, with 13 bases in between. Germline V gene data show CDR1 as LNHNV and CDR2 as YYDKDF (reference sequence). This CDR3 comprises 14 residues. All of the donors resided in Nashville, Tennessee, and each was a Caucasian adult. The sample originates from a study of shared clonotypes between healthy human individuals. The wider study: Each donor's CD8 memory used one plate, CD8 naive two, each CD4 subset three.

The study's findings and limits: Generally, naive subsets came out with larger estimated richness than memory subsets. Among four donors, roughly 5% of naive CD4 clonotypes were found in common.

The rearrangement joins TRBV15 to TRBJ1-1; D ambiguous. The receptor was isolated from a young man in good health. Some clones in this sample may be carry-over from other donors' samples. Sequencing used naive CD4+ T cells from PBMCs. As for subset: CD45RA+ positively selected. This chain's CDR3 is CATSRGNRAREAFF. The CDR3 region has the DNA TGTGCCACCAGCAGAGGGAATAGGGCGCGTGAAGCTTTCTTT.